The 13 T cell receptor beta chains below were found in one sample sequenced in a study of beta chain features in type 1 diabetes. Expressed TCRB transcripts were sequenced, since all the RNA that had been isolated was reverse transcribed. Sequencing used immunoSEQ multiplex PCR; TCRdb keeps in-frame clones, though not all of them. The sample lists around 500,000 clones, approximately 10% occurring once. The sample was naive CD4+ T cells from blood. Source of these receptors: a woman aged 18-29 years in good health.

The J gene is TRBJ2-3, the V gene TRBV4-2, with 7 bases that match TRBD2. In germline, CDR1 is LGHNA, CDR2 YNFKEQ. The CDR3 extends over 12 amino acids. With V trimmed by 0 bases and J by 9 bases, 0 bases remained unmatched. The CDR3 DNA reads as TGTGCCAGCAGCCAAGAGGGGGGGACGCAGTATTTT. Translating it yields CASSQEGGTQYF.

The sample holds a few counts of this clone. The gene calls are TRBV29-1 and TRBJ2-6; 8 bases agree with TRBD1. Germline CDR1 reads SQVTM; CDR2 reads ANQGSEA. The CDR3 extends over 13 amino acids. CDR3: CRPGGARANVLTF. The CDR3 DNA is TGCAGGCCAGGGGGCGCGAGGGCCAACGTCCTGACTTTC.

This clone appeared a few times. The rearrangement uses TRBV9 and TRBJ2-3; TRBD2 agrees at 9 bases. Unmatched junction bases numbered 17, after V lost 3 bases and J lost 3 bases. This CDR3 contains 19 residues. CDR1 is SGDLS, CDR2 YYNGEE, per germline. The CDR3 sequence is CASSASGLAGWGRTDTQYF. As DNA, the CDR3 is TGTGCCAGCAGCGCCAGCGGGCTAGCGGGATGGGGTCGGACAGATACGCAGTATTTT. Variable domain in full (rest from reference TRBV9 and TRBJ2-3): DSGVTQTPKHLITATGQRVTLRCSPRSGDLSVYWYQQSLDQGLQFLIQYYNGEERAKGNILERFSAQQFPDLHSELNLSSLELGDSALYFCASSASGLAGWGRTDTQYFGPGTRLTVL.

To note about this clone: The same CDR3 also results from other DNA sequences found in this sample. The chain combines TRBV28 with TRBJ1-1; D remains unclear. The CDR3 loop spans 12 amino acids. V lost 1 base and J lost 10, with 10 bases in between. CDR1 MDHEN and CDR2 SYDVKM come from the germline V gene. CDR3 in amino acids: CASSLSPRGAFF. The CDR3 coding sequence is TGTGCCAGCAGTTTATCCCCGCGAGGAGCTTTCTTT.

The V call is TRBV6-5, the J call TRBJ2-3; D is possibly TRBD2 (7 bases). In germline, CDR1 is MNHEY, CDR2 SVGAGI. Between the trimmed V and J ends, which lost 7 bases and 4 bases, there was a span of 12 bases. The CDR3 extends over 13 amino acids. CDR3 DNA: TGTGCCAGCAAGGGCGGGGGCGCAGATACGCAGTATTTT. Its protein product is CASKGGGADTQYF.

CDR3 nucleotide sequence: TGTGCCAGCAGCGGCGGGACGGCGTTGAACACTGAAGCTTTCTTT. Protein product: CASSGGTALNTEAFF. This chain connects TRBV7-9 to TRBJ1-1; D may be TRBD1 (5 bases). Trimming removed 5 bases from V and 0 bases from J, with 13 bases in between. The length of the CDR3 is 15 residues. Germline CDR1 reads SEHNR; CDR2 reads FQNEAQ (reference sequence). Full variable domain (missing parts from reference TRBV7-9 and TRBJ1-1): DTGVSQNPRHKITKRGQNVTFRCDPISEHNRLYWYRQTLGQGPEFLTYFQNEAQLEKSRLLSDRFSAERPKGSFSTLEIQRTEQGDSAMYLCASSGGTALNTEAFFGQGTRLTVV.

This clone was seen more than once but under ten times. CDR3: CASSLGGGLETQYF. The CDR3 DNA is TGTGCCAGCAGCTTAGGGGGAGGTCTAGAGACCCAGTACTTC. This chain connects TRBV7-9 to TRBJ2-5, with a weak D call TRBD2 (6 bases). The V gene's germline CDR1 is SEHNR and CDR2 FQNEAQ (reference sequence). The CDR3 is made up of 14 amino acids. Trimming took off 1 base at V and 4 bases at J, with 10 bases between the two ends.

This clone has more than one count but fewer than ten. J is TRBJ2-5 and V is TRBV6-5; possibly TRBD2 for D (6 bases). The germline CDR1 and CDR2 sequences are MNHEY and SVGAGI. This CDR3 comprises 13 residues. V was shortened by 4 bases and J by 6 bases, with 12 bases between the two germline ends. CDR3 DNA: TGTGCCAGCAGTTCTTCAGGGAGGCAGACCCAGTACTTC. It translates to CASSSSGRQTQYF.

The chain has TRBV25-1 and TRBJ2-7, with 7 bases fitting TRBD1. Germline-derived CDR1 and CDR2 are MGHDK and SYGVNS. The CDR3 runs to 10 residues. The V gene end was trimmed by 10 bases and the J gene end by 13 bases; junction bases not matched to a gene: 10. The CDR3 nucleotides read TGTGCCACCCTTCAAGACAGGGAATACGTC. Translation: CATLQDREYV.

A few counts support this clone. CDR3 sequence (DNA): TGCGCCAGCAGCCAAGTAGCGGGGGGGCCATTGAATGAGCAGTTCTTC. This encodes CASSQVAGGPLNEQFF. V and J are TRBV4-3 and TRBJ2-1, with 11 bases lining up with TRBD2. CDR3 size: 16 residues. Germline CDR1 reads LGHNA; CDR2 reads YSLEER. The trim removed 1 base at V and 7 bases at J, leaving 6 bases unmatched.

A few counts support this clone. This CDR3 is CATRVVPSYEQYF. The DNA for the CDR3 is TGTGCCACCAGAGTGGTCCCCAGCTACGAGCAGTACTTC. This chain links TRBV15 with TRBJ2-7; D ambiguous. CDR3 length: 13 residues. V gave up 6 bases and J gave up 3 bases, with 12 bases separating them. Germline V CDR1 and CDR2: LNHNV, YYDKDF (reference sequence).

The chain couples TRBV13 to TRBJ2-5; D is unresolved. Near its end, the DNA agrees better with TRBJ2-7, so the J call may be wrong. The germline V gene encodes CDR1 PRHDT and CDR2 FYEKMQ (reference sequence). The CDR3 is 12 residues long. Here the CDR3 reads CASSLGGHEQYF. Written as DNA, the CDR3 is TGTGCCAGCAGCTTAGGAGGTCACGAGCAGTACTTC.

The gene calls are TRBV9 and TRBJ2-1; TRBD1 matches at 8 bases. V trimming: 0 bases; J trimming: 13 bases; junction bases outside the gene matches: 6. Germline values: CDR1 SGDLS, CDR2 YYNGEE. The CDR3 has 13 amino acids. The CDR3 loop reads CASSVAGTGKQFF. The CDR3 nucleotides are TGTGCCAGCAGCGTAGCCGGGACAGGCAAACAGTTCTTC.